These 26 T cell receptor beta chains share one sample of origin, sequenced in a study of T cell changes during pregnancy in multiple sclerosis. Libraries were prepared by immunoSEQ multiplex PCR; TCRdb keeps only in-frame clonotypes and omits some of them. The repertoire consists of roughly 110,000 clones, with under 95% occurring once and the leading ten covering about 0.78%. Sequenced here: peripheral blood, sampled in the third trimester of pregnancy. These receptors were collected from a female donor in good health, enrolled as a control in a pregnancy study.

The V gene is TRBV2, the J gene TRBJ1-2; perhaps TRBD1 as D (6 bases). Trimming took off 7 bases at V and 3 bases at J, with 15 bases between the two ends. Germline CDR1 is SNHLY and CDR2 is FYNNEI. This CDR3 region has 14 residues. CDR3 region: CASTPRGLYYGYTF. CDR3 coding DNA: TGTGCCAGCACACCCAGGGGTCTCTACTATGGCTACACCTTC.

The chain combines TRBV6-1 with TRBJ2-2; possible D gene TRBD2, 5 bases. The CDR3 is 14 residues long. The germline V gene has CDR1 MNHNS and CDR2 SASEGT. The V end was cut by 8 bases, the J end by 3 bases, with 13 bases between. This CDR3 is CASVASGDTGELFF. Here the CDR3 DNA reads TGTGCCAGCGTGGCCAGCGGTGACACCGGGGAGCTGTTTTTT.

The rearrangement links TRBV19 to TRBJ2-7; 7 nucleotides line up with TRBD1. CDR3 length: 14 residues. Germline V CDR1 and CDR2: LNHDA, SQIVND (reference sequence). Germline trimming cut 6 bases from V and 2 bases from J; bases unmatched to any gene: 7. CDR3 protein: CASSQDRITYEQYF. Written as DNA, the CDR3 is TGTGCCAGTAGCCAGGACAGGATCACCTACGAGCAGTACTTC.

The chain joins TRBV6-1 to TRBJ1-1; TRBD1 is a possible D gene (6 bases). The V and J ends lost 5 bases and 5 bases respectively, with 15 bases between them. This CDR3 has 14 residues. The germline gives CDR1 MNHNS, CDR2 SASEGT. CDR3 nucleotide sequence: TGTGCCAGCAGTCCACAGGGAATCGCGACTGAAGCTTTCTTT. Translation: CASSPQGIATEAFF.

The chain uses TRBV6-4 and TRBJ2-7; tentative D call: TRBD2 (6 bases). Trimming pared 4 bases from V and 0 bases from J, leaving 13 bases between. Germline CDR1 MRHNA, CDR2 SNTAGT. The CDR3 extends over 15 amino acids. The CDR3 DNA follows: TGTGCCAGCAGTGGCCCGGGGGTTCCCTCCTACGAGCAGTACTTC. This gives the protein CASSGPGVPSYEQYF.

The chain joins TRBV6-6 to TRBJ2-7, with 7 bases lining up with TRBD2. The ends lost 0 bases at V and 8 bases at J; junction bases unmatched: 4. CDR3 length equals 13 residues. Germline V gene data show CDR1 as MNHNY and CDR2 as SVGAGI (reference sequence). CDR3 protein: CASSYSGTTKQYF. The CDR3 region has the DNA TGTGCCAGCAGTTACTCCGGGACTACCAAGCAGTACTTC.

The chain links TRBV6-6 to TRBJ1-1, with unresolved D. V was trimmed by 6 bases and J by 0 bases, leaving 11 bases between them. This CDR3 region has 14 residues. Per germline, CDR1 MNHNY and CDR2 SVGAGI (reference sequence). DNA of the CDR3: TGTGCCAGCAGACGACGGGAGATGAACACTGAAGCTTTCTTT. Encoded protein: CASRRREMNTEAFF.

V is TRBV6-5 and J is TRBJ1-6; D not resolved. Trimming removed 0 bases at V and 9 bases at J, with 3 bases between. Per germline, CDR1 MNHEY and CDR2 SVGAGI. This CDR3 is built from 12 residues. CDR3: CASSYSGSPLHF. The DNA of the CDR3 is TGTGCCAGCAGTTACTCCGGTTCACCCCTCCACTTT.

The V call is TRBV6-5, the J call TRBJ1-1; TRBD1 might be the D (6 bases). The CDR3 is 14 amino acids. V lost 2 bases to trimming and J lost 3 bases, with 10 bases between them. The germline CDR1 and CDR2 sequences are MNHEY and SVGAGI. The CDR3 DNA reads TGTGCCAGCAGTTACGGGACATTGCACACTGAAGCTTTCTTT. Amino acids: CASSYGTLHTEAFF.

The chain links TRBV18 to TRBJ2-3; tentatively, D is TRBD1 (5 bases). CDR1 is KGHSH and CDR2 is LQKENI in the germline V gene. This CDR3 spans 12 amino acids. Between the trimmed V and J ends, which lost 5 bases and 7 bases, there was a span of 10 bases. DNA of the CDR3: TGTGCCAGCTCATCGACAGATAATACGCAGTATTTT. It specifies CASSSTDNTQYF.

This chain joins TRBV7-2 and TRBJ1-1; a weak D match, TRBD1 (5 bases). V was pared by 5 bases and J by 11 bases, with 12 bases between. Germline V lookup: CDR1 SGHTA, CDR2 FQGNSA. CDR3 length: 11 residues. The CDR3 DNA reads as TGTGCCAGCAGCCTTAGAAACAGGGCTTTCTTT. It translates to CASSLRNRAFF.

This chain connects TRBV19 to TRBJ2-3, with a tentative D call TRBD2 (6 bases). This CDR3 spans 16 amino acids. Between the trimmed V and J ends, which lost 7 bases and 1 base, there was a span of 18 bases. Germline assignment: CDR1 LNHDA and CDR2 SQIVND (reference sequence). The CDR3 reads CASKGIRDSRTDTQYF. CDR3 sequence (DNA): TGTGCCAGTAAGGGGATCCGGGACTCACGCACAGATACGCAGTATTTT. The whole variable domain, filled in from reference TRBV19 and TRBJ2-3, reads DGGITQSPKYLFRKEGQNVTLSCEQNLNHDAMYWYRQDPGQGLRLIYYSQIVNDFQKGDIAEGYSVSREKKESFPLTVTSAQKNPTAFYLCASKGIRDSRTDTQYFGPGTRLTVL.

This chain uses TRBV19 with TRBJ1-1; D is uncertain. Germline V gives CDR1 LNHDA, CDR2 SQIVND (reference sequence). The CDR3 is made up of 13 amino acids. V was trimmed by 7 bases and J by 2 bases, leaving 11 bases between them. CDR3 nucleotide sequence: TGTGCCAGTACCAAGATACTTAACACTGAAGCTTTCTTT. Translating gives CASTKILNTEAFF.

This clone was seen once. This CDR3 is CATKRTGTTGELFF. DNA of the CDR3: TGTGCCACCAAAAGAACAGGGACCACCGGGGAGCTGTTTTTT. The chain carries TRBV19 and TRBJ2-2, with a weak D call TRBD1 (6 bases). The CDR3 spans 14 residues. Germline V CDR1 and CDR2: LNHDA, SQIVND (reference sequence). V was pared by 10 bases and J by 4 bases, with 16 bases between.

The chain links TRBV30 to TRBJ2-7, with TRBD1 matching over 9 bases. The ends lost 3 bases at V and 4 bases at J; junction bases unmatched: 10. CDR3 length: 15 amino acids. Looked up from germline, CDR1 is GTSNPN and CDR2 is SVGIG (reference sequence). CDR3 nucleotides: TGTGCCTGGAGACCCCTCCGACAGGGGGGTTACGAGCAGTACTTC. It encodes CAWRPLRQGGYEQYF.

This chain links TRBV7-2 with TRBJ2-1; 9 bases map to TRBD1. Germline V gene data show CDR1 as SGHTA and CDR2 as FQGNSA. V was clipped by 5 bases and J by 1 base; unmatched bases: 3. The CDR3 extends over 15 amino acids. The CDR3 DNA reads as TGTGCCAGCAGCAGTGGACAGGGGTCCTACAATGAGCAGTTCTTC. It encodes CASSSGQGSYNEQFF.

The chain recombines TRBV30 with TRBJ1-1; no clear D. This CDR3 contains 12 residues. Germline lookup yields CDR1 GTSNPN and CDR2 SVGIG (reference sequence). The V end was cut by 1 base, the J end by 3 bases, with 6 bases between. The CDR3 spells CAWSGGDTEAFF. The CDR3 DNA reads TGTGCCTGGAGTGGCGGGGACACTGAAGCTTTCTTT.

The CDR3 reads CASSLQGALYTEAFF. CDR3 DNA sequence: TGTGCCAGCAGCCTTCAGGGGGCGCTATACACTGAAGCTTTCTTT. The genes are TRBV21-1 and TRBJ1-1; the table names TRBD1, a call not compared with the DNA. TRBV21-1 is listed as a pseudogene. The CDR3 is 15 amino acids.

The rearrangement joins TRBV19 to TRBJ2-1; 10 positions agree with TRBD2. Germline lookup yields CDR1 LNHDA and CDR2 SQIVND (reference sequence). This CDR3 has 13 amino acids. Germline trimming cut 3 bases from V and 8 bases from J; bases unmatched to any gene: 1. The CDR3 sequence: CASSMLAGDEQFF. CDR3 nucleotides: TGTGCCAGTAGTATGCTAGCGGGGGATGAGCAGTTCTTC.

The rearrangement joins TRBV18 to TRBJ1-5; D is perhaps TRBD1 (5 bases). The germline V gene has CDR1 KGHSH and CDR2 LQKENI. V lost 6 bases and J 3 bases, leaving 18 bases between the germline ends. The CDR3 has 16 residues. Here the CDR3 reads CASSPARTTFNQPQHF. Here the CDR3 DNA reads TGTGCCAGCTCGCCGGCGAGGACAACTTTCAATCAGCCCCAGCATTTT.

The gene calls are TRBV5-1 and TRBJ1-4; 8 nucleotides match TRBD1. With 0 bases clipped from V and 4 bases from J, the junction kept 2 bases outside the gene matches. Germline V gene sequence: CDR1 SGHRS, CDR2 YFSETQ. This CDR3 is built from 15 residues. The CDR3 sequence is CASSLGQGNNEKLFF. The CDR3, as DNA: TGCGCCAGCAGCTTGGGACAGGGGAATAATGAAAAACTGTTTTTT.

The rearrangement links TRBV25-1 to TRBJ2-2; possible D gene TRBD1, 6 bases. The V gene lost 2 bases and the J gene lost 4 bases, with 17 bases spanning the gap. CDR1 and CDR2 from the germline V gene are MGHDK and SYGVNS. The CDR3 covers 17 residues. CDR3 DNA: TGTGCCAGCAGTGAACCTTATCTGACAGGCAGCACCGGGGAGCTGTTTTTT. Translated: CASSEPYLTGSTGELFF.

The chain carries TRBV4-2 and TRBJ2-6, with 11 bases fitting TRBD1. The germline V gene has CDR1 LGHNA and CDR2 YNFKEQ. The ends lost 0 bases at V and 0 bases at J; junction bases unmatched: 4. The CDR3 sequence is 19 residues long. CDR3 DNA sequence: TGTGCCAGCAGCCAAGACCGGGACAGGGGGGTCTCTGGGGCCAACGTCCTGACTTTC. It specifies CASSQDRDRGVSGANVLTF.

The V gene is TRBV2, the J gene TRBJ1-5; D may be TRBD1 (5 bases). This CDR3 is built from 15 residues. Germline V CDR1 and CDR2: SNHLY, FYNNEI. Trimming removed 8 bases at V and 3 bases at J, with 17 bases between. The CDR3 region is CASSEGVVSNQPQHF. The DNA for the CDR3 is TGTGCCAGCTCCGAAGGGGTAGTTTCCAATCAGCCCCAGCATTTT.

The chain employs TRBV19 and TRBJ1-6; D unresolved. The CDR3 consists of 15 residues. Germline assignment: CDR1 LNHDA and CDR2 SQIVND (reference sequence). V lost 2 bases and J 8 bases, leaving 13 bases between the germline ends. Here the CDR3 reads CASSIIAGADSPLHF. The CDR3 nucleotides read TGTGCCAGTAGTATAATAGCGGGAGCCGATTCACCCCTCCACTTT.

The rearrangement links TRBV7-3 to TRBJ2-5, with 7 bases fitting TRBD1. The ends lost 5 bases at V and 2 bases at J; junction bases unmatched: 8. Germline CDR1 and CDR2: SGHTA and FQGTGA. The CDR3 covers 15 residues. The CDR3, as DNA: TGTGCCAGCAGCCCGACGCCAGGGGGACAAGAGACCCAGTACTTC. Its translation: CASSPTPGGQETQYF.